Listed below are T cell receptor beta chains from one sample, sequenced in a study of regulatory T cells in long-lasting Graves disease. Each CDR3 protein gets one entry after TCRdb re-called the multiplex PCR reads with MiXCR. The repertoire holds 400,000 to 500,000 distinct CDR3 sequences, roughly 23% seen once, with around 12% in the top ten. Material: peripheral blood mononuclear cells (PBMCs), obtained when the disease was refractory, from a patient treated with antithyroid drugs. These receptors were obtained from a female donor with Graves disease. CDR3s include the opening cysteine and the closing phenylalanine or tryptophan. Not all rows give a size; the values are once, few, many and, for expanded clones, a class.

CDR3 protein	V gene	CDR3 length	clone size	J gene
CAIDGGTGELFF	TRBV10-3	12	.	TRBJ2-2
CSVALTGNPGDQYF	TRBV29-1	14	.	TRBJ2-5
CASSSDRGFPGELFF	TRBV6-1	15	few	TRBJ2-2
CASHKGSTEAFF	TRBV6-1	12	.	TRBJ1-1
CASQGMFQGGSSEKLFF	TRBV2	17	many	TRBJ1-4
CASRTTGDSNQPQHF	TRBV6-1	15	many	TRBJ1-5
CASSSPRGDTGELFF	TRBV7-6	15	.	TRBJ2-2
CASSQDQGTSYGYTF	TRBV4-1	15	few	TRBJ1-2
CASRKEGGYGYTF	TRBV28	13	many	TRBJ1-2
CASSVGEMGRETQYF	TRBV9	15	few	TRBJ2-5
CAWSVGTEAFF	TRBV30	11	many	TRBJ1-1
CSAWTGTSPTNEQFF	TRBV20-1	15	.	TRBJ2-1
CATSLRGEKLFF	TRBV27	12	few	TRBJ1-4
CATSAGAGETQYF	TRBV24-1	13	many	TRBJ2-5
CASSQQGAGNQPQHF	TRBV6-1	15	.	TRBJ1-5
CASTPGAYGYTF	TRBV19	12	few	TRBJ1-2
CASSRGYEQYF	TRBV6-2/TRBV6-3	11	many	TRBJ2-7
CASSLRPQGPQHF	TRBV7-9	13	.	TRBJ1-5
CASSYSGGVGQETQYF	TRBV6-5	16	many	TRBJ2-5
CASSLGDNLGETQYF	TRBV7-7	15	many	TRBJ2-5
CASSQDPRHLDRGQYYGYTF	TRBV3-1	20	.	TRBJ1-2
CSARPGGQIETQYF	TRBV20-1	14	.	TRBJ2-5
CSAEGPQETQYF	TRBV20-1	12	few	TRBJ2-5
CASSPGTSDKNIQYF	TRBV3-1	15	.	TRBJ2-4
CSVQDRTNTEAFF	TRBV29-1	13	many	TRBJ1-1
CASTPGQGYEQYF	TRBV28	13	many	TRBJ2-7
CASTGTGRGELFF	TRBV12-3/TRBV12-4	13	many	TRBJ1-4
CASSLKESEAFF	TRBV7-9	12	.	TRBJ1-1
CASSPKGGRGETQYF	TRBV11-2	15	.	TRBJ2-5
CASRTGGADTEAFF	TRBV25-1	14	.	TRBJ1-1
CASSSPGAKQNSGNTIYF	TRBV2	18	.	TRBJ1-3
CASSLSTVGNTIYF	TRBV5-5	14	.	TRBJ1-3
CASSQGGQAFF	TRBV14	11	.	TRBJ1-1
CASSSVGGQNTEAFF	TRBV5-1	15	many	TRBJ1-1
CASRDSPPGYTF	TRBV6-1	12	many	TRBJ1-2
CSARGDTGDYTF	TRBV20-1	12	.	TRBJ1-2
CASSQNYDGYEQYF	TRBV14	14	few	TRBJ2-7
CASSFRVMGLQPQHF	TRBV5-8	15	.	TRBJ1-5
CASSSPPGTGSGNTIYF	TRBV7-2	17	.	TRBJ1-3
CSAVSGQETQYF	TRBV20-1	12	many	TRBJ2-5
CASKFGVTDFNQPQHF	TRBV28	16	many	TRBJ1-5
CASSHPGRMNTEAFF	TRBV28	15	once	TRBJ1-1
CASSPEGDQPQHF	TRBV18	13	few	TRBJ1-5
CASSYSRGNDLNTEAFF	TRBV6-2/TRBV6-3	17	.	TRBJ1-1
CSVEDTGAYGQYF	TRBV29-1	13	.	TRBJ2-7
CASSPTTVNTEAFF	TRBV19	14	few	TRBJ1-1
CASSYSYETTKGEQYF	TRBV6-2/TRBV6-3	16	few	TRBJ2-7
CASSNPYKGQTNTEAFF	TRBV7-6	17	many	TRBJ1-1
CASTLGSAYNEQFF	TRBV12-3/TRBV12-4	14	.	TRBJ2-1